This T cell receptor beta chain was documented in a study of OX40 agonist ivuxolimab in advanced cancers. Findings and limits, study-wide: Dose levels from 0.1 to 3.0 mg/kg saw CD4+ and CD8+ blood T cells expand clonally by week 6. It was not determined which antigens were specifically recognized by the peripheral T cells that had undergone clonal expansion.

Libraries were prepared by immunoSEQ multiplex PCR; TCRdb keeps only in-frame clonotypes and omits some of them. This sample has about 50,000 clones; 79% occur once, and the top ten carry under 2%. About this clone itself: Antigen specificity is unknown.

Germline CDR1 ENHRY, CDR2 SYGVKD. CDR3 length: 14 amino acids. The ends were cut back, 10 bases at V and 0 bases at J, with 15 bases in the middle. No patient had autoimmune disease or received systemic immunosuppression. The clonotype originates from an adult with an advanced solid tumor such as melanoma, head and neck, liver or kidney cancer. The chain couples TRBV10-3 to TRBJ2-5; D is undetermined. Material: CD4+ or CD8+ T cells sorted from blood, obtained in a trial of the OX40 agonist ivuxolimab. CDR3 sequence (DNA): TGTGCCACCGGACCTAATAGGGACCAAGAGACCCAGTACTTC. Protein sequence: CATGPNRDQETQYF.